This T cell receptor (beta chain) comes out of a study of CD8 T cells in ankylosing spondylitis. On this clonotype itself: Its antigen is currently unknown.

Whole-study results and caveats: Clones linked to the disease showed a CD8+ phenotype. They occurred at relatively low frequencies in peripheral blood. Blood from ankylosing spondylitis patients appeared to carry a characteristic roughly 8-variant TCR beta motif. Prior literature has documented some motif variants in synovial fluid and blood from reactive arthritis.

Quantitative barcoded 5'-RACE was used to prepare TCR beta libraries. TCRdb processed the 5' RACE reads anew with MiXCR; each CDR3 protein has one entry. The sample records about 90,000 distinct CDR3 sequences, 9% being singletons. Trimming at V came to 4 bases and at J to 8 bases, leaving 11 bases not matched to a gene. Germline values: CDR1 MNHEY, CDR2 SVGAGI. This CDR3 comprises 17 residues. The TCR sequence derives from a male donor with ankylosing spondylitis. The sample taken for sequencing was blood, either unsorted or a sorted T cell fraction (not recorded which). The rearrangement uses TRBV6-5 and TRBJ2-1; 13 bases line up with TRBD2. Here the CDR3 reads CASSSSGTSGIGHEQFF. The CDR3 DNA follows: TGTGCCAGCAGTTCCTCCGGGACTAGCGGGATCGGCCATGAGCAGTTCTTC.